Given below is one TCR beta chain in context. Its antigen remains unidentified. Replicate PCRs from sorted subsets contained roughly 190 ng DNA, which is some 32,000 T cell genomes. The data were produced by immunoSEQ multiplex PCR, yet TCRdb's version contains in-frame clones alone and is incomplete. Of approximately 1,000,000 clones in the sample, about 80% were seen once. CDR1 and CDR2 (germline): ENHRY, SYGVKD. This CDR3 contains 14 residues. V lost 2 bases and J lost 5; bases outside the gene matches: 2. The entry originates in a study of shared clonotypes between healthy human individuals. Study observations and caveats: In contrast to clonotypes shared by all four donors, non-shared clonotypes had lower generation probabilities.

This sequence joins TRBV10-3 and TRBJ2-1, with 8 bases identical to TRBD1. The source of this sequence is a man aged 18 to 29 in good health. Some clones in this sample may be carry-over from other donors' samples. Sequencing used memory CD4+ T cells from PBMCs. As for subset: CD45RA-negative fraction. This chain's CDR3 is CAISEQQGDNEQFF. The CDR3 coding sequence is TGTGCCATCAGTGAGCAACAGGGGGACAATGAGCAGTTCTTC.